This T cell receptor beta chain was recovered during a study of beta chain features in type 1 diabetes. Study-wide context: Patients looked much like healthy donors when it came to age, gender and cell yields.

The whole isolated RNA underwent reverse transcription, so sequencing captured expressed TCRB transcripts. Read counts averaged approximately 3.5 million for samples of naive, central memory and regulatory T cells. TCRdb's table, derived via immunoSEQ multiplex PCR, lists solely in-frame clones and lacks some. This sample has almost 350,000 clones, with approximately 9.7% found just once. The CDR3 has 14 residues. V lost 4 bases and J lost 6; bases outside the gene matches: 2. CDR1 and CDR2 (germline): SGHNT, YYREEE (reference sequence). This clone was detected once. The antigen is undetermined. Findings of the study overall: All four CD4+ subsets from Type 1 diabetes patients carried moderately but significantly shorter TCRB CDR3s. TCRB repertoires of naive, central memory and Treg cells appeared more similar among patients than among healthy donors. Patients with type 1 diabetes showed fewer VDJ junction insertions and more deletions.

The specimen sequenced was central memory CD4+ T cells from blood. The sequence derives from a man aged 25-40 years with type 1 diabetes. The V and J genes are TRBV5-4 and TRBJ1-6; TRBD1 aligns across 9 bases. DNA for the CDR3: TGTGCCAGCAGCACGGGACAGGGTAATTCACCCCTCCACTTT. Amino acid sequence: CASSTGQGNSPLHF.